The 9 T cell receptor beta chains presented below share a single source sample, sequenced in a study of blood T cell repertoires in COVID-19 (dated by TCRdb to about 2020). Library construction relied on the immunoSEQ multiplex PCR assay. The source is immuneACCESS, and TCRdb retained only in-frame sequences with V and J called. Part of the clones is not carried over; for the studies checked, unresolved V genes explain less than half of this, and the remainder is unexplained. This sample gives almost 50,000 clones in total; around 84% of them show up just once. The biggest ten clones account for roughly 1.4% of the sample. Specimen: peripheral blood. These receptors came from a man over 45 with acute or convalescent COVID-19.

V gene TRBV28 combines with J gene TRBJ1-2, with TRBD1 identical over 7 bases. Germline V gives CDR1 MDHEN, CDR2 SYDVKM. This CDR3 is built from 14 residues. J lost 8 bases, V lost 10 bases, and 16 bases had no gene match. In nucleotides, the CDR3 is TGTGCCACTCCTAAGGGACAGAGAACAGGAGGCTACACCTTC. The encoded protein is CATPKGQRTGGYTF.

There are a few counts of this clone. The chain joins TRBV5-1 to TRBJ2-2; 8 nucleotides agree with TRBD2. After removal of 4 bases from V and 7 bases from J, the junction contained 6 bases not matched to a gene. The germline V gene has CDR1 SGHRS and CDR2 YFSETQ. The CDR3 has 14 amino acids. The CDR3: CASSTGLVGGELFF. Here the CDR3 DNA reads TGCGCCAGCAGCACGGGACTAGTGGGCGGGGAGCTGTTTTTT.

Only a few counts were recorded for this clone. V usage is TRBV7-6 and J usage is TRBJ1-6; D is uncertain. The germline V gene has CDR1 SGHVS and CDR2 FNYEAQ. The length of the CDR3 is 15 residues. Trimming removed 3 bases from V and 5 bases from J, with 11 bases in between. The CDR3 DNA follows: TGTGCCAGCAGCTTGGAGCGCGCTGATAATTCACCCCTCCACTTT. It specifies CASSLERADNSPLHF.

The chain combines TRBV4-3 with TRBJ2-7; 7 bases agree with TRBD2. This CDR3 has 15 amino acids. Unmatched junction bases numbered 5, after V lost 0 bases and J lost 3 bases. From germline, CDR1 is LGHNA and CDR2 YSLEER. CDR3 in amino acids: CASSQEGGSRYEQYF. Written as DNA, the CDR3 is TGCGCCAGCAGCCAAGAGGGCGGGAGCCGCTACGAGCAGTACTTC.

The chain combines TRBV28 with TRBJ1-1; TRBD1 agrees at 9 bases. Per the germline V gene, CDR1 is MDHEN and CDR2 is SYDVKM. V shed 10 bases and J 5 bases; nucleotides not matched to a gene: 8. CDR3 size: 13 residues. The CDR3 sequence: CAIARDRVTEAFF. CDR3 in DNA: TGTGCCATTGCCCGGGACAGGGTGACTGAAGCTTTCTTT.

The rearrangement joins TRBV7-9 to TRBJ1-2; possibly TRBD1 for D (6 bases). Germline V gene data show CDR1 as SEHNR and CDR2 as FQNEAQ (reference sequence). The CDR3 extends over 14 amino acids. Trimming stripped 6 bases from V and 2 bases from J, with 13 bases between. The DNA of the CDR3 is TGTGCCAGCAGTTTCAGGGGCTCGAACTATGGCTACACCTTC. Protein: CASSFRGSNYGYTF.

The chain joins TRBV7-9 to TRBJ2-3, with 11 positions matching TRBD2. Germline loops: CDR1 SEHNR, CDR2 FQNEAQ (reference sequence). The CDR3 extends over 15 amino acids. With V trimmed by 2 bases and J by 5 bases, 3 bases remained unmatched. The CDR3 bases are TGTGCCAGCAGCTTATTGACTAGCGGGAAAGATACGCAGTATTTT. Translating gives CASSLLTSGKDTQYF.

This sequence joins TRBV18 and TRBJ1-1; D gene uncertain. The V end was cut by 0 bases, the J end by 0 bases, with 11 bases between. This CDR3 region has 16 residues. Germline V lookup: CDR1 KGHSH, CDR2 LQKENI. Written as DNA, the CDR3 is TGTGCCAGCTCACCACCGGCGAACAGTCTGAACACTGAAGCTTTCTTT. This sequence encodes CASSPPANSLNTEAFF. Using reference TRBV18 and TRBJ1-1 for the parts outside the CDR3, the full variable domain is NAGVMQNPRHLVRRRGQEARLRCSPMKGHSHVYWYRQLPEEGLKFMVYLQKENIIDESGMPKERFSAEFPKEGPSILRIQQVVRGDSAAYFCASSPPANSLNTEAFFGQGTRLTVV.

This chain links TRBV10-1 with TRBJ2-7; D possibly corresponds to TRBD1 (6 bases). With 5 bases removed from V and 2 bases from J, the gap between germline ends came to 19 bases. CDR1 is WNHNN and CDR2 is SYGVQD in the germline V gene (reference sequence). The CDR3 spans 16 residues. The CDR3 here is CASSYDRMIYTYEQYF. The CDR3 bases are TGCGCCAGCAGTTACGACAGGATGATATATACCTACGAGCAGTACTTC.